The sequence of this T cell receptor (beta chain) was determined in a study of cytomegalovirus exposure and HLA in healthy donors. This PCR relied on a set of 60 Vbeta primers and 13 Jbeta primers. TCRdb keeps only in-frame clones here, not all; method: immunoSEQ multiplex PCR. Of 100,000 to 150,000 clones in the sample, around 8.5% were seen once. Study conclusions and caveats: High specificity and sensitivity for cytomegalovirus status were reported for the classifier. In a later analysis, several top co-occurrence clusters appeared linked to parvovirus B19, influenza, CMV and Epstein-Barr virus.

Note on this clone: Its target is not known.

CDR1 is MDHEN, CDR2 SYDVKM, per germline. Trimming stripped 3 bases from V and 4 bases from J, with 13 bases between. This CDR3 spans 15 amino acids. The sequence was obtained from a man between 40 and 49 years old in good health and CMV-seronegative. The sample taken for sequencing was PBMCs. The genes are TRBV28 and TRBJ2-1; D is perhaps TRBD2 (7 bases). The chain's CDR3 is CASSLAAGAYNEQFF. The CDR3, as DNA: TGTGCCAGCAGTTTGGCGGCGGGGGCTTACAATGAGCAGTTCTTC.